Presented here are 12 T cell receptor beta chains from one specimen sequenced in a study of T cells after yellow fever vaccination. TCRdb re-analysed the 5' RACE reads in MiXCR, keeping a single row per CDR3 protein. The repertoire has about 320,000 distinct CDR3 sequences, approximately 11% of them found once; the top ten carry roughly 3%. Material: CD4+ T cells sorted from PBMCs, obtained 45 days after the yellow fever booster vaccination. These receptors were taken from a man younger than 35 who received the YFV17D yellow fever vaccine.

The gene calls are TRBV30 and TRBJ1-1, with TRBD1 as a possible D gene (5 bases). In germline, CDR1 is GTSNPN, CDR2 SVGIG (reference sequence). CDR3 size: 13 residues. V was cut by 0 bases and J by 1 base, with 6 bases left in between. The CDR3 DNA is TGTGCCTGGAGTGTCCAGGGGAACACTGAAGCTTTCTTT. Its protein product is CAWSVQGNTEAFF.

This clonotype has a handful of counts. This chain connects TRBV20-1 to TRBJ2-1; 11 positions match TRBD1. Germline V lookup: CDR1 DFQATT, CDR2 SNEGSKA (reference sequence). CDR3 length: 14 amino acids. V lost 6 bases, J lost 3 bases, and 4 bases stayed unmatched. The CDR3 loop reads CSASGTGGYNEQFF. CDR3 nucleotide sequence: TGCAGTGCCTCCGGGACAGGGGGCTACAATGAGCAGTTCTTC.

This clonotype turned up a few times. This chain joins TRBV20-1 and TRBJ1-3; possibly TRBD1 for D (6 bases). The CDR3 loop spans 17 amino acids. Deletions cut 4 bases from V and 0 bases from J, with 19 bases between. Germline lookup yields CDR1 DFQATT and CDR2 SNEGSKA (reference sequence). DNA of the CDR3: TGCAGTGCTACCCGCCCGGTGGGGGCCAGCTCTGGAAACACCATATATTTT. It translates to CSATRPVGASSGNTIYF.

V gene TRBV7-2 combines with J gene TRBJ1-2; D not certain. V dropped 5 bases and J dropped 8 bases, with 18 bases sitting between them. CDR3 length: 14 residues. Per the germline V gene, CDR1 is SGHTA and CDR2 is FQGNSA. CDR3 sequence: CASSRSWGREGYTF. The CDR3 region has the DNA TGTGCCAGCAGCCGCTCATGGGGTAGAGAAGGCTACACCTTC.

As for this clonotype: Compared with germline, one end of the junction differs, possibly owing to a read error. V and J are TRBV5-1 and TRBJ2-7; D is possibly TRBD2 (6 bases). This CDR3 is 13 amino acids long. The V gene's germline CDR1 is SGHRS and CDR2 YFSETQ. CDR3 DNA sequence: TGCGCCAGCAGCACCGGGACGGATGAGCGGGCCAGCTTC. It specifies CASSTGTDERASF.

This clonotype has only a few counts. This chain joins TRBV7-9 and TRBJ1-1, with a weak D call TRBD1 (5 bases). V lost 5 bases and J lost 5, with 15 bases in between. The CDR3 runs to 14 residues. CDR1 and CDR2 from the germline V gene are SEHNR and FQNEAQ (reference sequence). The CDR3 sequence is CASSGSGEGTEAFF. For the CDR3, the DNA is TGTGCCAGCAGCGGATCGGGGGAAGGGACTGAAGCTTTCTTT.

This clonotype has a handful of counts. This sequence joins TRBV3-1 and TRBJ1-1; D might be TRBD1 (5 bases). CDR1 is LGHDT, CDR2 YNNKEL, per germline (reference sequence). This CDR3 has 14 amino acids. Trimming cost V 3 bases and J 2 bases, with 10 bases left between them. Here the CDR3 DNA reads TGTGCCAGCAGCCAGATGGGGGGTAACACTGAAGCTTTCTTT. Protein product: CASSQMGGNTEAFF.

This clonotype was picked up a small number of times. The V and J genes are TRBV14 and TRBJ2-4; 7 nucleotides align to TRBD1. CDR3 length: 13 amino acids. V trimming: 3 bases; J trimming: 7 bases; junction bases outside the gene matches: 3. Per the germline V gene, CDR1 is SGHDN and CDR2 is FVKESK. This chain's CDR3 is CASSHSQGNIQYF. CDR3 nucleotides: TGTGCCAGCAGCCACTCACAGGGGAACATTCAGTACTTC.

This clonotype was detected only a few times. The chain uses TRBV29-1 and TRBJ2-1, with 7 bases fitting TRBD1. The CDR3 is 10 amino acids. From germline, CDR1 is SQVTM and CDR2 ANQGSEA. After removal of 7 bases from V and 16 bases from J, the junction contained 10 bases not matched to a gene. The DNA of the CDR3 is TGCAGCGGGACAGGAGTTGGAGTCTTCTTC. Translation: CSGTGVGVFF.

The chain uses TRBV20-1 and TRBJ1-5; 9 bases match TRBD1. CDR1 is DFQATT, CDR2 SNEGSKA, per germline (reference sequence). V shed 5 bases and J 5 bases; nucleotides not matched to a gene: 4. This CDR3 has 13 amino acids. The CDR3 spells CSAVRQGDQPQHF. CDR3 in DNA: TGCAGTGCTGTTCGACAGGGGGATCAGCCCCAGCATTTT.

This clonotype was seen a few times. The CDR3 protein is CASGRRDRGEKLFF. CDR3 nucleotide sequence: TGTGCCAGCGGGAGGAGGGACAGGGGTGAAAAACTGTTTTTT. The chain joins TRBV7-2 to TRBJ1-4; 10 bases agree with TRBD1. The CDR3 totals 14 residues. J gave up 7 bases and V 8 bases, and 7 bases lay outside the gene matches. Germline V gives CDR1 SGHTA, CDR2 FQGNSA.

This clonotype was observed at least ten times. The CDR3 loop is CASSHQTGGKPAQHF. In DNA, the CDR3 is TGCGCCAGCAGCCACCAGACGGGGGGAAAGCCGGCCCAGCATTTT. This chain uses TRBV4-1 with TRBJ1-5, with a tentative D call TRBD1 (5 bases). The V end was cut by 3 bases, the J end by 11 bases, with 20 bases between. This CDR3 has 15 residues. Per the germline V gene, CDR1 is MGHRA and CDR2 is YSYEKL.